This T cell receptor (beta chain) was found in a study of blood T cell repertoires in COVID-19. For the study at large: Acute-phase and convalescent COVID-19 samples originated in the United States, Italy and Spain. Sources were T cells, B-cell-depleted T cells, or PBMCs; the material itself was cDNA or gDNA.

Original methodology: Using reference gene primer amplification, nucleated cell counts were estimated. The table came from immunoSEQ multiplex PCR; TCRdb's copy has only in-frame clones and leaves some out. V and J calls and clone size come straight from that table; D and trimming were deduced from the DNA. The sample lists more than 85,000 clones, around 85% occurring once. In its sample, this clone was seen a few times. The CDR3 is made up of 14 amino acids. J was trimmed by 9 bases and V by 6 bases; bases with no gene match: 4. The V gene's germline CDR1 is SGHAT and CDR2 FQNNGV. This receptor was obtained from a woman aged 55-69 years with acute or convalescent COVID-19. The specimen was peripheral blood. The rearrangement uses TRBV11-2 and TRBJ2-1, with TRBD2 matching over 14 bases. The CDR3 DNA reads as TGTGCCAGCAGGACTAGCGGGGGGGCTCTTGAGCAGTTCTTC. It codes for CASRTSGGALEQFF.